One and the same sample provided the 29 T cell receptor beta chains below, sequenced in a study of CD8 T cells in ankylosing spondylitis. TCRdb itself ran the 5' RACE reads through MiXCR, one entry per CDR3 protein. The repertoire holds 250,000 to 400,000 distinct CDR3 sequences, with roughly 12% as singletons. Sequencing was done on a sample of blood, either unsorted or a sorted T cell fraction (not recorded which). These receptors originate from a female donor with ankylosing spondylitis or in good health (not recorded which).

Regarding this clonotype: This may arise from a read error, as a much more abundant clone is one base away. This chain connects TRBV7-2 to TRBJ2-1, with D perhaps TRBD1 (5 bases). With 5 bases removed from V and 0 bases from J, the gap between germline ends came to 17 bases. CDR3 length: 17 amino acids. Germline CDR1 and CDR2: SGHTA and FQGNSA. CDR3 DNA sequence: TGTGCCAGCAGCCGTCCGATGGCAGACAGCTCCTACAATGAGCAGTTCTTC. This sequence encodes CASSRPMADSSYNEQFF. Based on the CDR3 plus reference TRBV7-2 and TRBJ2-1, the full variable domain is GAGVSQSPSNKVTEKGKDVELRCDPISGHTALYWYRQSLGQGLEFLIYFQGNSAPDKSGLPSDRFSAERTGGSVSTLTIQRTQQEDSAVYLCASSRPMADSSYNEQFFGPGTRLTVL.

The V call is TRBV5-5, the J call TRBJ2-7; 8 positions agree with TRBD1. This CDR3 has 15 residues. J was trimmed by 4 bases and V by 0 bases; bases with no gene match: 6. From germline, CDR1 is SGHKS and CDR2 YYEKEE (reference sequence). The CDR3 spells CASSLVMDREYEQYF. The CDR3 DNA is TGTGCCAGCAGCTTGGTGATGGACAGGGAATACGAGCAGTACTTC.

This clonotype was detected ten times or more. One end of the junction fails to match germline, which may point to a read error. V is TRBV4-1 and J is TRBJ2-3; 9 bases are a match to TRBD2. Germline CDR1 MGHRA, CDR2 YSYEKL. CDR3 length: 16 amino acids. As DNA, the CDR3 is TGCGCCAGCAGCTCCTTCACCGGGACTAGCAAAGATACGCAGTATTTT. This gives the protein CASSSFTGTSKDTQYF.

This clonotype was counted at least ten times. The gene calls are TRBV20-1 and TRBJ2-5; TRBD2 aligns across 8 bases. The CDR3 covers 13 residues. CDR1 and CDR2 from the germline V gene are DFQATT and SNEGSKA (reference sequence). V dropped 0 bases and J dropped 4; count of bases not matched to a gene: 1. The CDR3 here is CSARDGGGETQYF. The CDR3, as DNA: TGCAGTGCTAGAGACGGGGGGGGAGAGACCCAGTACTTC.

At least ten counts were recorded for this clonotype. The CDR3 bases are TGCGCCAGCAGCGGTAGGACCGCTAGCACAGATACGCAGTATTTT. Its protein is CASSGRTASTDTQYF. The gene calls are TRBV5-1 and TRBJ2-3; D gene unclear. This CDR3 is 15 amino acids long. V shed 4 bases and J shed 0 bases, with 12 bases lying between them. The germline gives CDR1 SGHRS, CDR2 YFSETQ.

This clonotype has only a few counts. In nucleotides, the CDR3 is TGTGCCAGCAGCTCAGGGGGGACAGGGGCCGCCGACACTGAAGCTTTCTTT. Residues: CASSSGGTGAADTEAFF. This sequence joins TRBV7-2 and TRBJ1-1; 10 bases fit TRBD1. Germline CDR1 and CDR2: SGHTA and FQGNSA. With V trimmed by 4 bases and J by 3 bases, 11 bases remained unmatched. The CDR3 has 17 amino acids.

Concerning this clonotype itself: Just one base apart from a much larger clone, this may be a read error. V and J are TRBV20-1 and TRBJ2-3, with D perhaps being TRBD1 or TRBD2 (5 bases each). Germline V gene sequence: CDR1 DFQATT, CDR2 SNEGSKA (reference sequence). The CDR3 is 14 amino acids. CDR3 sequence (DNA): TGCAGTGCTCTTCATGGGGGTACCACAGATACGCAGAATTTT. Translating gives CSALHGGTTDTQNF.

The chain employs TRBV21-1 and TRBJ2-7; TRBD1, the table's D call, was not compared with the DNA. TRBV21-1 represents a pseudogene. The CDR3 consists of 15 residues. The DNA for the CDR3 is TGTGCCAGCAGCACCGCAGGGGAGATCTCCTACGAGCAGTACTTC. It encodes CASSTAGEISYEQYF.

This clonotype was picked up many times. The rearrangement uses TRBV7-9 and TRBJ1-2; D gene uncertain. Trimming left V 4 bases short and J 7 bases short, with 13 bases between. Germline CDR1 reads SEHNR; CDR2 reads FQNEAQ (reference sequence). This CDR3 contains 13 residues. This CDR3 is CASSSYSDSGYTF. For the CDR3, the DNA is TGTGCCAGCAGCTCCTACTCGGACTCTGGCTACACCTTC.

The CDR3 is CASSPREAIGEQFF. CDR3 sequence (DNA): TGTGCCAGCAGTCCGCGGGAGGCCATCGGTGAGCAGTTCTTC. V usage is TRBV28 and J usage is TRBJ2-1; 8 bases are shared with TRBD2. V was pared by 5 bases and J by 9 bases, with 9 bases of the junction left unmatched. The CDR3 length is 14 residues. Germline V lookup: CDR1 MDHEN, CDR2 SYDVKM. Based on the CDR3 plus reference TRBV28 and TRBJ2-1, the full variable domain is DVKVTQSSRYLVKRTGEKVFLECVQDMDHENMFWYRQDPGLGLRLIYFSYDVKMKEKGDIPEGYSVSREKKERFSLILESASTNQTSMYLCASSPREAIGEQFFGPGTRLTVL.

In its sample, this clonotype was seen many times. The chain is built from TRBV7-9 and TRBJ2-1; 14 bases line up with TRBD2. The V and J ends lost 4 bases and 10 bases, in that order; junction bases with no gene match: 3. The length of the CDR3 is 14 residues. From germline, CDR1 is SEHNR and CDR2 FQNEAQ (reference sequence). The CDR3 loop is CASSSWTSGGEQFF. In DNA, the CDR3 is TGTGCCAGCAGCTCCTGGACTAGCGGGGGGGAGCAGTTCTTC.

The CDR3: CASSLDLEQGISDTQYF. In DNA form, the CDR3 reads TGTGCCAGCAGCTTAGATCTAGAACAGGGGATATCAGATACGCAGTATTTT. The chain recombines TRBV11-2 with TRBJ2-3; 7 nucleotides align to TRBD1. Germline V CDR1 and CDR2: SGHAT, FQNNGV. The J segment lost 4 bases and the V segment lost 0 bases, leaving 10 bases of the junction unmatched. The CDR3 spans 17 residues.

This clonotype was detected only a few times. The CDR3 loop reads CASSRENLWAYNEQFF. In DNA form, the CDR3 reads TGTGCCAGCAGCCGAGAAAATCTCTGGGCCTACAATGAGCAGTTCTTC. The V and J genes are TRBV14 and TRBJ2-1; D call uncertain. The CDR3 spans 16 residues. CDR1 and CDR2 (germline): SGHDN, FVKESK. V gave up 4 bases and J gave up 2 bases, with 15 bases separating them.

This clonotype was recorded a few times. The rearrangement links TRBV20-1 to TRBJ1-2, with D hard to call. This CDR3 contains 15 residues. Germline CDR1 and CDR2: DFQATT and SNEGSKA (reference sequence). Trimming shortened V by 0 bases and J by 1 base, and 12 bases separated the two germline ends. The CDR3 region has the DNA TGCAGTGCTAGAGACCTCAAGGGCGTTAACTATGGCTACACCTTC. Translation gives CSARDLKGVNYGYTF.

This clonotype was recorded at least ten times. J is TRBJ2-3 and V is TRBV20-1, with TRBD2 identical over 9 bases. J was trimmed by 7 bases and V by 0 bases; bases with no gene match: 8. The CDR3 consists of 15 residues. Per the germline V gene, CDR1 is DFQATT and CDR2 is SNEGSKA (reference sequence). The CDR3 spells CSARDLAGGQNTQYF. CDR3 DNA: TGCAGTGCTAGAGATCTTGCGGGGGGGCAAAATACGCAGTATTTT.

Worth noting for this clonotype: A much larger clone sits a single nucleotide away, making a read error possible. The V gene is TRBV20-1, the J gene TRBJ1-5; TRBD1 aligns across 7 bases. Germline V gene lookup returns CDR1 DFQATT and CDR2 SNEGSKA (reference sequence). CDR3 size: 13 residues. CDR3 in DNA: TGCAGTGCTGGCGGAGGGGGCAATCACCCCCAGCATTTT. As protein: CSAGGGGNHPQHF.

This clonotype occurred many times. The rearrangement joins TRBV28 to TRBJ1-1; tentatively, D is TRBD1 (6 bases). CDR1 and CDR2 (germline): MDHEN, SYDVKM. This CDR3 is 15 amino acids long. The germline V and J ends were trimmed by 5 bases and 5 bases, with 18 bases remaining between them. The CDR3 DNA is TGTGCCAGCAGTGGGACCTCCGGGACAAAAACTGAAGCTTTCTTT. Translation: CASSGTSGTKTEAFF.

This clonotype has a count of ten or more. This chain joins TRBV27 and TRBJ2-7, with TRBD1 identical over 9 bases. V lost 2 bases, J lost 0 bases, and 2 bases stayed unmatched. This CDR3 comprises 15 residues. Germline V lookup: CDR1 MNHEY, CDR2 SMNVEV (reference sequence). This chain's CDR3 is CASSLGTGISYEQYF. CDR3 bases: TGTGCCAGCAGTTTAGGGACAGGGATCTCCTACGAGCAGTACTTC.

The chain recombines TRBV20-1 with TRBJ2-4; 9 bases match TRBD1. The ends lost 6 bases at V and 2 bases at J; junction bases unmatched: 17. The CDR3 is made up of 18 amino acids. Germline-derived CDR1 and CDR2 are DFQATT and SNEGSKA (reference sequence). The CDR3 is CSAPGQGKGGIPKNIQYF. DNA for the CDR3: TGCAGTGCCCCCGGACAGGGGAAGGGTGGTATTCCCAAAAACATTCAGTACTTC.

This clonotype was recorded a few times. The chain carries TRBV6-1 and TRBJ1-4; TRBD1 is a possible D gene (5 bases). The germline V gene has CDR1 MNHNS and CDR2 SASEGT. The CDR3 is 17 residues long. V shed 7 bases and J shed 3 bases, with 21 bases lying between them. The CDR3 bases are TGTGCCAGCAATGGGGGTGCAGGGCAATGGGCTAATGAAAAACTGTTTTTT. The encoded protein is CASNGGAGQWANEKLFF.

In its sample, this clonotype was seen a few times. This rearrangement joins TRBV28 to TRBJ1-5; D is unclear. From germline, CDR1 is MDHEN and CDR2 SYDVKM. CDR3 length equals 12 residues. Trimming stripped 6 bases from V and 4 bases from J, with 7 bases between. CDR3 nucleotides: TGTGCCAGCAGGGCCCAGAATCAGCCCCAGCATTTT. Protein: CASRAQNQPQHF.

This clonotype was counted many times. This chain joins TRBV29-1 and TRBJ1-1; 8 bases are shared with TRBD1. J gave up 3 bases and V 7 bases, and 7 bases lay outside the gene matches. Germline loops: CDR1 SQVTM, CDR2 ANQGSEA. CDR3 length equals 13 residues. This chain's CDR3 is CSARGRMDTEAFF. The CDR3 DNA reads as TGCAGCGCCAGGGGGCGGATGGACACTGAAGCTTTCTTT.

This clonotype was recorded many times. This chain uses TRBV20-1 with TRBJ1-1; D unclear. V lost 6 bases and J lost 6, with 14 bases in between. CDR3 size: 12 residues. Germline lookup yields CDR1 DFQATT and CDR2 SNEGSKA (reference sequence). Here the CDR3 reads CSAPGLFAEAFF. The CDR3 DNA reads TGCAGTGCCCCCGGGCTTTTTGCTGAAGCTTTCTTT.

This clonotype showed up many times. The chain links TRBV5-5 to TRBJ2-7, with D tentatively TRBD2 (5 bases). The CDR3 totals 15 residues. V dropped 3 bases and J dropped 1 base, with 14 bases sitting between them. CDR1 SGHKS and CDR2 YYEKEE come from the germline V gene (reference sequence). The CDR3 DNA reads as TGTGCCAGCAGCTCTGACTCGGGAAGATCCTACGAGCAGTACTTC. Translation: CASSSDSGRSYEQYF.

This clonotype was found a few times. This chain connects TRBV7-9 to TRBJ2-5; possibly TRBD1 for D (6 bases). Germline loops: CDR1 SEHNR, CDR2 FQNEAQ (reference sequence). This CDR3 comprises 17 residues. V shed 3 bases and J shed 4 bases, with 21 bases lying between them. The CDR3 DNA sequence: TGTGCCAGCAGCTTTCGTCCGCGACAGGCCCCGGGAGAGACCCAGTACTTC. It specifies CASSFRPRQAPGETQYF.

This clonotype showed up many times. The rearrangement links TRBV7-2 to TRBJ2-5; 8 nucleotides line up with TRBD1. CDR1 and CDR2 (germline): SGHTA, FQGNSA. This CDR3 is built from 12 residues. Trimming cost V 5 bases and J 6 bases; bases outside gene matches: 2. As DNA, the CDR3 is TGTGCCAGCAGCCGGACAGGGAAGACCCAGTACTTC. Protein: CASSRTGKTQYF.

This clonotype was counted ten times or more. The V gene is TRBV5-5, the J gene TRBJ2-5; no firm D call. V was clipped by 0 bases and J by 2 bases, with 14 bases between them. From germline, CDR1 is SGHKS and CDR2 YYEKEE (reference sequence). The CDR3 is 16 amino acids. The CDR3 spells CASSLEVGLGQETQYF. CDR3 coding DNA: TGTGCCAGCAGCTTGGAAGTTGGGTTGGGGCAAGAGACCCAGTACTTC.

This chain joins TRBV12-3 or TRBV12-4 and TRBJ1-4, with D hard to call. This CDR3 has 14 residues. V dropped 3 bases and J dropped 4 bases, with 9 bases sitting between them. CDR3 DNA sequence: TGTGCCAGCAGTTTTGTGGCGGATAATGAAAAACTGTTTTTT. It specifies CASSFVADNEKLFF.

This clonotype was detected ten times or more. The gene calls are TRBV20-1 and TRBJ2-7, with D perhaps matching TRBD1 (6 bases). V was trimmed by 5 bases and J by 3 bases, leaving 8 bases between them. CDR1 is DFQATT and CDR2 is SNEGSKA in the germline V gene (reference sequence). The CDR3 is 11 amino acids. DNA for the CDR3: TGCAGTGCTGCACAGGGCTACGAGCAGTACTTC. This sequence encodes CSAAQGYEQYF.